These T cell receptor beta chains were read from a single sample in a study of neurological immune-mediated disorders. TCRdb re-called the 5' RACE reads with MiXCR, one entry per CDR3 protein. This sample has more than 70,000 distinct CDR3 sequences, with roughly a tenth found just once. The sequencing sample was made of PBMCs. The receptors stem from a man under 40 in good health. The CDR3 runs from the conserved cysteine through the conserved F or W. The D gene is left open where the match is weak.

TRBD1 | TRBJ2-7 | TRBV2 | CASSSQGEYEQYF
NA | TRBJ2-7 | TRBV5-1 | CASSLNYEQYF
NA | TRBJ1-4 | TRBV7-2 | CASSLGNNEKLFF
TRBD2 | TRBJ2-6 | TRBV28 | CASSLPGLAGANVLTF
TRBD1 | TRBJ2-5 | TRBV5-1 | CASSWTGEETQYF
TRBD2 | TRBJ2-7 | TRBV3-1 | CASSQVASGRSRSSYEQYF
NA | TRBJ2-7 | TRBV11-2 | CASSEYTDYEQYF
NA | TRBJ2-7 | TRBV27 | CASSLSSGLVYEQYF
TRBD2 | TRBJ2-7 | TRBV10-3 | CAISAGTSYHEQYF
NA | TRBJ2-7 | TRBV4-1 | CASSHGGPSSYEQYF
NA | TRBJ2-5 | TRBV29-1 | CSVEIRPIQETQYF
NA | TRBJ1-1 | TRBV6-6 | CASSIGDEAFF
NA | TRBJ2-1 | TRBV9 | CASSVGWYNEQFF
NA | TRBJ2-7 | TRBV7-8 | CASSITQGSLAYEQYF
NA | TRBJ1-5 | TRBV4-1 | CASSQGRGGQPQHF
NA | TRBJ2-7 | TRBV7-6 | CASSLGNTGTNEQYF
TRBD2 | TRBJ2-1 | TRBV9 | CASSVDYSGRIYNEQFF
NA | TRBJ2-7 | TRBV7-2 | CASSSARLDKQYF
TRBD2 | TRBJ2-1 | TRBV5-1 | CASSLRTSGSSKYNEQFF
TRBD2 | TRBJ2-3 | TRBV15 | CTTSRGGASGSTDTQYF
NA | TRBJ2-7 | TRBV12-3/TRBV12-4 | CASRNTGTLSYEQYF
TRBD2 | TRBJ2-5 | TRBV5-1 | CASSWGTSGGTQYF
TRBD1 | TRBJ2-3 | TRBV18 | CASSRLLYPGQNTDTQYF
NA | TRBJ2-3 | TRBV3-1 | CASSEVRTDTQYF